The clone carrying this T cell receptor beta chain is medium-sized. The germline V gene has CDR1 SGHVS and CDR2 FNYEAQ. The CDR3 spans 16 residues. Trimming took 1 base from V and 5 from J; bases not matched to a gene: 6. Amplification of TCR beta CDR3 regions was performed using RNA transcripts as template. RT-PCR in the first round (using the HTBI primer set) targeted the TCR CDR3. TCRdb reprocessed the multiplex PCR reads via MiXCR and lists one record per CDR3 protein. The sample yields fewer than 25,000 distinct CDR3 sequences, 45% to 50% seen once. These data come from a study of T cells in Graves' hyperthyroidism and ophthalmopathy.

The chain uses TRBV7-6 and TRBJ2-2; 8 nucleotides match TRBD1. Material for sequencing was blood. The receptor was derived from a woman in her thirties or forties with Graves' hyperthyroidism that later progressed to Graves' ophthalmopathy. For the CDR3, the DNA is TGTGCCAGCAGCTTAGGGACAGGGAGGAGGACCGGGGAGCTGTTTTTT. It yields the protein CASSLGTGRRTGELFF.